This T cell receptor (beta chain) stems from a study of cytomegalovirus exposure and HLA in healthy donors. A note on this clone: Its antigen remains unknown.

The PCR made use of 60 Vbeta and 13 Jbeta primers. Assay: immunoSEQ multiplex PCR; the TCRdb copy retains only in-frame clones and omits some. The sample records about 85,000 clones, 80% being singletons. Healthy donors of bone marrow made up the group. Study-wide results and limits: With later analysis, a missense DCLRE1C variant became linked to TCR beta V- and J-gene trimming. In a later analysis, across HLA loci, associated TCR counts were highest for DRB1, lowest for HLA-C.

Material: PBMCs. The receptor's source is a man aged 45-60 years in good health and CMV-seropositive.

The CDR3 nucleotides are TGTGCCAGCGGGGTTAACAGGGTCTCCACTGAAGCTTTCTTT. As protein: CASGVNRVSTEAFF. J is TRBJ1-1 and V is TRBV7-9; D is possibly TRBD1 (6 bases). Germline V lookup: CDR1 SEHNR, CDR2 FQNEAQ (reference sequence). The germline V and J ends were trimmed by 8 bases and 4 bases, with 17 bases remaining between them. This CDR3 has 14 amino acids.